This T cell receptor (beta chain) was found in a study of cytomegalovirus exposure and HLA in healthy donors (dated by TCRdb to the late 2010s). Background for the entire study: A later analysis indicated that the 95 to 150 validation repertoires were generated on the platform also employed for the 600 to 750 repertoires of the first cohort. High-throughput TCR immunosequencing, statistical association of individual TCRs with disease status, and machine learning were combined to predict cytomegalovirus infection status. The study aimed to test whether signatures of past pathogen exposure could be identified by cataloging public T cell receptors. Along with the roughly 670-subject first cohort, a separate validation cohort of 120 different subjects was used.

Separate from the approximately 730-subject first cohort, the validation cohort of 90 to 150 subjects was the group to which the donors belonged. The full study reports these points: A later analysis had no HLA typing for the validation cohort, so co-occurrence there was scored across all 110 or so repertoires. A few of the identified cytomegalovirus-associated TCR beta chains were confirmed in vitro to be specific for cytomegalovirus antigens. In a later analysis, TCRs clustered in the first cohort were found to also tend to co-occur in the roughly 110 validation repertoires, with 90% to 95% of cluster scores above 0. The study listed 150 to 200 TCR beta chains as associated with cytomegalovirus. Across donors, most TCR sequences were observed very rarely, whereas some public TCRs were present in many individuals. The authors suggested that the approach could potentially be extended to other disease states and immunological phenotypes. In both the original and validation cohorts, the classifier was reported to diagnose cytomegalovirus status with high specificity and sensitivity.

As for this clone: Its antigen target is currently unknown. No per-base quality is available; no much larger clone lies one base away.

The library was built by means of the immunoSEQ multiplex PCR assay. The paper's data handling went like this. A statistical classification framework was built to diagnose cytomegalovirus status from the catalog of TCR beta chain sequences. Here the immuneACCESS table is served through TCRdb, limited to in-frame sequences with V and J called. Missing clones are a known gap in these copies; in checked studies unresolved V genes cover under half, and the rest lacks a known reason. From that table come the V and J calls and clone size; the DNA was used to work out D and trimming. A total of about 50,000 clones appear in this sample, roughly 88% of them only once. About 7% of the sample is held by the ten biggest clonotypes. CDR1 and CDR2 (SGHKS, YYEKEE) derive from the germline V gene (reference sequence). Trimming removed 4 bases from V and 7 bases from J, leaving 23 bases between the germline ends. The CDR3 measures 16 amino acids from cysteine to phenylalanine. Only the CDR3 portion is preserved as DNA: 48 bases, with reading frame beginning at the first base.

The specimen sequenced was PBMCs. The receptor was derived from a woman aged 25 to 39 in good health and CMV-seronegative. The chain was built from TRBV5-5 and TRBJ1-2, with TRBD1 as a weak D call on 6 bases. The sequenced DNA is TGTGCCAGCAGCCCCTGGGGGGGGCCCGCCTCCCCTGGCTACACCTTC. Its protein reads: CASSPWGGPASPGYTF.